This TCR beta chain originates from a study of control samples from healthy donors and cancer patients. This CDR3 is 14 amino acids long. Germline CDR1 MDHEN, CDR2 SYDVKM. The ends lost 8 bases at V and 2 bases at J; junction bases unmatched: 5. Method: immunoSEQ multiplex PCR; TCRdb's copy keeps in-frame clones and lacks some. Among roughly 160,000 clones listed, roughly 95% were seen once. This TCR derives from a woman in her 30s in good health. The specimen sequenced was blood. This chain links TRBV28 with TRBJ1-5, with 8 positions matching TRBD1. In DNA form, the CDR3 reads TGTGCCAGCGGGAGGGGACAGGGCAATCAGCCCCAGCATTTT. Translation gives CASGRGQGNQPQHF.